Below are 14 T cell receptor beta chains sequenced from a single sample in a study of regulatory T cells in long-lasting Graves disease. Documented time point: persistent/refractory GD, antithyroid drugs over 5 years with positive TRAb. Generation of the TCR library employed RNA extracted from PBMCs. TCR beta libraries were built with iRepertoire HTBI primers and Arm-PCR of CDR3 regions. From the multiplex PCR reads, TCRdb called clonotypes with MiXCR, one entry per CDR3 protein. This table has fewer than 450,000 distinct CDR3 sequences, more than 20% appearing once. Material: peripheral blood mononuclear cells (PBMCs), obtained when the disease was refractory, from a patient treated with antithyroid drugs. The receptors here all came from a female donor with Graves disease.

In its sample, this clonotype was seen many times. The chain uses TRBV5-1 and TRBJ2-7; 7 nucleotides align to TRBD1. The CDR3 length is 14 residues. Germline values: CDR1 SGHRS, CDR2 YFSETQ. Trimming took 4 bases from V and 3 from J; bases not matched to a gene: 7. CDR3 bases: TGCGCCAGCAGCGCACATGGACAGGACTACGAGCAGTACTTC. Amino acid sequence: CASSAHGQDYEQYF.

V usage is TRBV29-1 and J usage is TRBJ2-7; TRBD2 agrees at 11 bases. The germline CDR1 and CDR2 sequences are SQVTM and ANQGSEA. The CDR3 has 13 amino acids. V lost 6 bases to trimming and J lost 2 bases; unmatched junction nucleotides: 3. The DNA for the CDR3 is TGCAGCGTAGCTAGCGGGGGGACCTACGAGCAGTACTTC. This sequence encodes CSVASGGTYEQYF.

The sample holds a few counts of this clonotype. The rearrangement links TRBV7-2 to TRBJ2-5; TRBD2 matches at 8 bases. The CDR3 loop spans 15 amino acids. V shed 4 bases and J 5 bases; nucleotides not matched to a gene: 9. From germline, CDR1 is SGHTA and CDR2 FQGNSA. The CDR3 reads CASSCDGGRRETQYF. For the CDR3, the DNA is TGTGCCAGCAGCTGTGATGGCGGGAGGAGGGAGACCCAGTACTTC.

The chain joins TRBV7-2 to TRBJ2-7; 10 nucleotides line up with TRBD2. With 5 bases clipped from V and 0 bases from J, the junction kept 4 bases outside the gene matches. The CDR3 has 15 amino acids. Germline-derived CDR1 and CDR2 are SGHTA and FQGNSA. The CDR3 region has the DNA TGTGCCAGCAGCCTTACTAGCGGGGTCTCCTACGAGCAGTACTTC. Amino acid sequence: CASSLTSGVSYEQYF.

CDR3 protein: CASSPGGGNEQFF. CDR3 nucleotides: TGTGCCAGCAGCCCCGGTGGTGGGAATGAGCAGTTCTTC. The gene calls are TRBV3-1 and TRBJ2-1; D remains ambiguous. Germline V lookup: CDR1 LGHDT, CDR2 YNNKEL (reference sequence). The CDR3 length is 13 residues. V was cut by 4 bases and J by 7 bases, with 11 bases left in between.

This clonotype was counted between two and nine times. The chain is built from TRBV3-1 and TRBJ2-5; TRBD2 aligns across 12 bases. This CDR3 spans 15 amino acids. The J segment lost 3 bases and the V segment lost 3 bases, leaving 2 bases of the junction unmatched. Germline CDR1 is LGHDT and CDR2 is YNNKEL (reference sequence). The CDR3: CASSHWTSGEETQYF. In DNA, the CDR3 is TGTGCCAGCAGCCATTGGACTAGCGGGGAAGAGACCCAGTACTTC.

The chain combines TRBV4-3 with TRBJ2-2; D is perhaps TRBD2 (5 bases). Germline V CDR1 and CDR2: LGHNA, YSLEER. The CDR3 spans 17 residues. V was pared by 0 bases and J by 6 bases, with 17 bases between. CDR3 nucleotides: TGCGCCAGCAGCCAAGATGAGGGTCCATTCCTCGCCGGGGAGCTGTTTTTT. Its translation is CASSQDEGPFLAGELFF.

Comment on this clonotype: One end of the junction does not line up with germline, which may come from a read error. The chain joins TRBV18 to TRBJ1-5; 8 bases align to TRBD1. The germline CDR1 and CDR2 sequences are KGHSH and LQKENI. This CDR3 contains 15 residues. The CDR3 DNA reads as TGTGCCAGCTCAGATAAACAGGGGGACGATCAGCCCCAGCGTTTT. It encodes CASSDKQGDDQPQRF.

The CDR3 loop is CASSPFLTAEAFF. The CDR3 nucleotides are TGTGCCAGCAGCCCGTTCCTTACGGCTGAAGCTTTCTTT. The chain combines TRBV7-2 with TRBJ1-1; D gene uncertain. The CDR3 is 13 residues long. The germline CDR1 and CDR2 sequences are SGHTA and FQGNSA. V was trimmed by 5 bases and J by 6 bases, leaving 13 bases between them.

This rearrangement joins TRBV20-1 to TRBJ1-2; D is unresolved. The CDR3 covers 12 residues. V gave up 4 bases and J gave up 4 bases, with 10 bases separating them. Germline V CDR1 and CDR2: DFQATT, SNEGSKA (reference sequence). The CDR3 DNA reads TGCAGTGCTATGGGCGATACCTATGGCTACACCTTC. Protein product: CSAMGDTYGYTF.

There are a few counts of this clonotype. J is TRBJ2-5 and V is TRBV4-1, with D tentatively TRBD2 (6 bases). Germline V gene sequence: CDR1 MGHRA, CDR2 YSYEKL. Between the trimmed V and J ends, which lost 3 bases and 4 bases, there was a span of 18 bases. CDR3 length: 16 amino acids. CDR3 bases: TGCGCCAGCAGCCATGGTACCCTAGCGCGGGCAGAGACCCAGTACTTC. Translating it yields CASSHGTLARAETQYF.

This clonotype occurred a few times. The chain links TRBV30 to TRBJ2-5; possibly TRBD2 for D (5 bases). The V end was cut by 3 bases, the J end by 9 bases, with 23 bases between. Germline CDR1 reads GTSNPN; CDR2 reads SVGIG (reference sequence). This CDR3 comprises 15 residues. DNA for the CDR3: TGTGCCTGGAGAAGGAGCGGCCACGTCCTTGAGGCCCAGTACTTC. This sequence encodes CAWRRSGHVLEAQYF.

Ten or more counts support this clonotype. V and J are TRBV7-9 and TRBJ1-5; the D is unclear. Trimming took 1 base from V and 4 from J, leaving 2 bases between them. The CDR3 is 12 residues long. The V gene's germline CDR1 is SEHNR and CDR2 FQNEAQ (reference sequence). In nucleotides, the CDR3 is TGTGCCAGCAGCTTAGAGAATCAGCCCCAGCATTTT. It codes for CASSLENQPQHF.

V usage is TRBV5-8 and J usage is TRBJ2-3; D unclear. CDR3 length: 14 amino acids. The germline V gene has CDR1 SGHTS and CDR2 YDEGEE. V lost 2 bases to trimming and J lost 1 base, with 8 bases between them. The CDR3, as DNA: TGTGCCAGCAGCTTTGGTTGGCGCACAGATACGCAGTATTTT. Amino acids: CASSFGWRTDTQYF.